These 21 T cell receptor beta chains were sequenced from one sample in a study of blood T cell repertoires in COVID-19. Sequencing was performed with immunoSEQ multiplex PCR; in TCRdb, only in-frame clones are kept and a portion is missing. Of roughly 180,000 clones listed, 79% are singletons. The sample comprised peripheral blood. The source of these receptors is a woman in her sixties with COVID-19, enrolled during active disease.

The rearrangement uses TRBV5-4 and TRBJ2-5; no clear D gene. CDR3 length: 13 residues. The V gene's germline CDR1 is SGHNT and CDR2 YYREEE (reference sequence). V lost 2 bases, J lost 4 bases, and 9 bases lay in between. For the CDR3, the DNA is TGTGCCAGCAGCTTATGGGCCCGAGAGACCCAGTACTTC. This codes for CASSLWARETQYF. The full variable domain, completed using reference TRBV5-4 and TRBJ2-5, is ETGVTQSPTHLIKTRGQQVTLRCSSQSGHNTVSWYQQALGQGPQFIFQYYREEENGRGNFPPRFSGLQFPNYSSELNVNALELDDSALYLCASSLWARETQYFGPGTRLLVL.

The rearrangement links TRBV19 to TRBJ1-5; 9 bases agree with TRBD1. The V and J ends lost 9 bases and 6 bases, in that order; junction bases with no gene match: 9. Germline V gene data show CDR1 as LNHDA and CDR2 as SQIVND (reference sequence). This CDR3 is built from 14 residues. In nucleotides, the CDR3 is TGTGCCAGCAGCGACAGGGGGGTAGGTCAGCCCCAGCATTTT. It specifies CASSDRGVGQPQHF. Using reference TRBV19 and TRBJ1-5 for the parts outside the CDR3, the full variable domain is DGGITQSPKYLFRKEGQNVTLSCEQNLNHDAMYWYRQDPGQGLRLIYYSQIVNDFQKGDIAEGYSVSREKKESFPLTVTSAQKNPTAFYLCASSDRGVGQPQHFGDGTRLSIL.

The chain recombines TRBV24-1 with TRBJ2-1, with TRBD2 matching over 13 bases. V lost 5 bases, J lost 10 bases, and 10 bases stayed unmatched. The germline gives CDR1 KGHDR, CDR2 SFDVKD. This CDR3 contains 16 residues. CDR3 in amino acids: CATSALPGLAGSEQFF. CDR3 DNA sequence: TGTGCCACCAGTGCTTTACCGGGACTAGCGGGAAGCGAGCAGTTCTTC.

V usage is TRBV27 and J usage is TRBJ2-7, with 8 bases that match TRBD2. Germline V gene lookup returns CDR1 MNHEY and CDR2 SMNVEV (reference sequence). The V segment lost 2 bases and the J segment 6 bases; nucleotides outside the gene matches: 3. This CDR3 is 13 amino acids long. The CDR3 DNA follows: TGTGCCAGCAGTTTAAACCGGGGGGGCGAGCAGTACGTC. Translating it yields CASSLNRGGEQYV.

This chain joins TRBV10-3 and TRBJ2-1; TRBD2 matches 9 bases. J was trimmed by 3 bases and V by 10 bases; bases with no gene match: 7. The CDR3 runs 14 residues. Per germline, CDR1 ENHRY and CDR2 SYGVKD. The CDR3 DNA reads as TGTGCCACCGGCGAGCGGGGGGTCTACAATGAGCAGTTCTTC. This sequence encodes CATGERGVYNEQFF.

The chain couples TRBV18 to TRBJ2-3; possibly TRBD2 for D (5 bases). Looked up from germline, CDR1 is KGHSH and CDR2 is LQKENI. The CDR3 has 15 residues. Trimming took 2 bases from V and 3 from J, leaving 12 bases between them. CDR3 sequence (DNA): TGTGCCAGCTCACCATTGAGCGGAGCTACAGATACGCAGTATTTT. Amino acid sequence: CASSPLSGATDTQYF.

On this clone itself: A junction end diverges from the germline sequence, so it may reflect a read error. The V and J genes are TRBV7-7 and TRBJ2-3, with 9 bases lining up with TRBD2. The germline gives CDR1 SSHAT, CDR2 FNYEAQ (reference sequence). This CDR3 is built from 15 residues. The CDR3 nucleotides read TGTGCTAGCAGTTATAGCGGGGGCAGCACAGATACGCAGTATTTT. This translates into CASSYSGGSTDTQYF.

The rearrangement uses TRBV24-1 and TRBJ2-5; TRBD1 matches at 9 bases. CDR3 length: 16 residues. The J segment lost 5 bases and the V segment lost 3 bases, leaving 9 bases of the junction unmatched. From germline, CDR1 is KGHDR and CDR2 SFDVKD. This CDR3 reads CATSDPTGGGQETQYF. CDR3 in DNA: TGTGCCACCAGTGATCCGACAGGGGGAGGCCAGGAGACCCAGTACTTC.

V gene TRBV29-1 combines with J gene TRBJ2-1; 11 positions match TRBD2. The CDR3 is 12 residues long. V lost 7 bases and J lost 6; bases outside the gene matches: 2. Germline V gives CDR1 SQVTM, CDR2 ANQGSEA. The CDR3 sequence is CSGLAGTNEQFF. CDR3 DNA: TGCAGCGGACTAGCGGGGACCAATGAGCAGTTCTTC.

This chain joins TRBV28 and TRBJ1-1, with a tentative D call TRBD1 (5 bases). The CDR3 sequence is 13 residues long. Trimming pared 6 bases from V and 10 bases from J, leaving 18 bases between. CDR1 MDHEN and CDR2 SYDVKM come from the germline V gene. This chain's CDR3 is CASSLTIQGGAFF. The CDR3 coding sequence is TGTGCCAGCAGCCTCACAATCCAGGGAGGAGCTTTCTTT.

The CDR3 region has the DNA TGCGCCAGCAGCTTGGCTGCAGGGGGGAACGGGGAGCTGTTTTTT. Translating gives CASSLAAGGNGELFF. This chain uses TRBV5-1 with TRBJ2-2, with D maybe TRBD1 (7 bases). The V and J ends lost 0 bases and 7 bases respectively, with 13 bases between them. Germline-derived CDR1 and CDR2 are SGHRS and YFSETQ. The CDR3 runs 15 residues.

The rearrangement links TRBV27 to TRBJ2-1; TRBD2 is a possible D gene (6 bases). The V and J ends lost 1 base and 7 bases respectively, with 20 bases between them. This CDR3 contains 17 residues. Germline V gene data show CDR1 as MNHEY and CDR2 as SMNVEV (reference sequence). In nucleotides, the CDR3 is TGTGCCAGCAGTTTATACGGTCGAGCGGGCTTGGGGAATGAGCAGTTCTTC. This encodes CASSLYGRAGLGNEQFF.

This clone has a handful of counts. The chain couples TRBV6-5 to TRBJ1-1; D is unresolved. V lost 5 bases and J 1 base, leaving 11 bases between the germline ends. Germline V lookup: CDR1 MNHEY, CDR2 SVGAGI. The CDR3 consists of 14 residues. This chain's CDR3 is CASSTSTPNTEAFF. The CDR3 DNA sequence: TGTGCCAGCAGTACCAGTACACCGAACACTGAAGCTTTCTTT.

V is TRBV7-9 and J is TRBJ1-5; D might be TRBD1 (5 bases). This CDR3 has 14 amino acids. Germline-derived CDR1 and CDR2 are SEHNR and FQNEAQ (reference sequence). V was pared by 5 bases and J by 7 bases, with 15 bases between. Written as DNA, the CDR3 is TGTGCCAGCAGCCCCCTCGGGCAGGGACAGCCCCAGCATTTT. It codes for CASSPLGQGQPQHF.

The CDR3 loop reads CASRKTRATGELFF. The CDR3 DNA reads TGTGCCAGCAGGAAAACGCGGGCCACCGGGGAGCTGTTTTTT. V usage is TRBV27 and J usage is TRBJ2-2; a weak D match, TRBD2 (5 bases). Trimming stripped 6 bases from V and 4 bases from J, with 12 bases between. The length of the CDR3 is 14 residues. The germline gives CDR1 MNHEY, CDR2 SMNVEV (reference sequence).

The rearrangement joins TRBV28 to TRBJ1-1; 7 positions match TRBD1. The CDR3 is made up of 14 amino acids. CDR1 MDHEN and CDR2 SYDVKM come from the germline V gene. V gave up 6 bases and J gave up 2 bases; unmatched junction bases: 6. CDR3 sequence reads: CASRAGTVNTEAFF. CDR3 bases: TGTGCCAGCAGGGCGGGGACAGTTAACACTGAAGCTTTCTTT.

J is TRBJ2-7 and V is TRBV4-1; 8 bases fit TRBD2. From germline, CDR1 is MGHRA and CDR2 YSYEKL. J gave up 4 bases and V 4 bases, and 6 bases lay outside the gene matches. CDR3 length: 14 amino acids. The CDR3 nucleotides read TGCGCCAGCAGCCCCCGGGAGGGCGGGTACGAGCAGTACTTC. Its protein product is CASSPREGGYEQYF.

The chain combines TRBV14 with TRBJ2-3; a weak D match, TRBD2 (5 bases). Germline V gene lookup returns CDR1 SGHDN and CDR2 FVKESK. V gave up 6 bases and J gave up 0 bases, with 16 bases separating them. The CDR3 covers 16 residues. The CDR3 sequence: CASSPLGSTSTDTQYF. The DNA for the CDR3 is TGTGCCAGCAGTCCACTAGGGTCAACGAGCACAGATACGCAGTATTTT. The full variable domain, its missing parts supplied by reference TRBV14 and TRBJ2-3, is EAGVTQFPSHSVIEKGQTVTLRCDPISGHDNLYWYRRVMGKEIKFLLHFVKESKQDESGMPNNRFLAERTGGTYSTLKVQPAELEDSGVYFCASSPLGSTSTDTQYFGPGTRLTVL.

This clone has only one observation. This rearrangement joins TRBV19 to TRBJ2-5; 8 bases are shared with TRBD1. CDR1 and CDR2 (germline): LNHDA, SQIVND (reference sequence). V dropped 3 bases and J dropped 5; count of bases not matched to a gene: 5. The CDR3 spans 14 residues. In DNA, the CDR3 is TGTGCCAGTAGTATTCAGGGGGCTCCGGAGACCCAGTACTTC. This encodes CASSIQGAPETQYF.

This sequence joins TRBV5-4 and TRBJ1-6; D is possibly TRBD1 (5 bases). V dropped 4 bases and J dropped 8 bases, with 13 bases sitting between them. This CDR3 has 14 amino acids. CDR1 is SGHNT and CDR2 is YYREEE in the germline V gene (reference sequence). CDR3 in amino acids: CASSPGGVHSPLHF. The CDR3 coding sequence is TGTGCCAGCAGCCCCGGGGGGGTTCATTCACCCCTCCACTTT.

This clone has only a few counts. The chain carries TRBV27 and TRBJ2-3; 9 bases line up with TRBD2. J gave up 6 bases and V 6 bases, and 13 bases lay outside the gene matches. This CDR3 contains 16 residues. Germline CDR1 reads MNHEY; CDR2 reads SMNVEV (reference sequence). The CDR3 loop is CASRTGPSGMYDTQYF. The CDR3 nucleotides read TGTGCCAGCAGGACTGGGCCTAGCGGGATGTACGATACGCAGTATTTT.